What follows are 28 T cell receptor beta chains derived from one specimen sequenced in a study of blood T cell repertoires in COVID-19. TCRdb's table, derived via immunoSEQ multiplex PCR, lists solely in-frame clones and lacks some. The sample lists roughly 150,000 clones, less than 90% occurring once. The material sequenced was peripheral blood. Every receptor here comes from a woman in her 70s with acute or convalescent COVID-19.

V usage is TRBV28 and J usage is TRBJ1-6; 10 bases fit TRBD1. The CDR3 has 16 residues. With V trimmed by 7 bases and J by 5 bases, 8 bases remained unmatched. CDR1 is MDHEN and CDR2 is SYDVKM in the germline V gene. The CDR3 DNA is TGTGCCAGCACCTTCCTGGGACAGGGGAATAATTCACCCCTCCACTTT. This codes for CASTFLGQGNNSPLHF.

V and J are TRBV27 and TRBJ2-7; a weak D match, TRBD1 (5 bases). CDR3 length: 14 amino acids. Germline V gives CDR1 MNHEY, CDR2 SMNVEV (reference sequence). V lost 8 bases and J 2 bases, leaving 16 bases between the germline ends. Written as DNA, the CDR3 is TGTGCCAGCTCCTCGGCGGACAATGCCTACGAGCAGTACGTC. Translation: CASSSADNAYEQYV.

The DNA of the CDR3 is TGTGCCAGCAGTACAGGGGCGGGTGGCTACACCTTC. This translates into CASSTGAGGYTF. The chain is built from TRBV2 and TRBJ1-2; 7 bases line up with TRBD1. This CDR3 region has 12 residues. Germline CDR1 is SNHLY and CDR2 is FYNNEI. Losses at the gene ends were 5 bases for V and 7 bases for J; bases not matched to a gene: 4.

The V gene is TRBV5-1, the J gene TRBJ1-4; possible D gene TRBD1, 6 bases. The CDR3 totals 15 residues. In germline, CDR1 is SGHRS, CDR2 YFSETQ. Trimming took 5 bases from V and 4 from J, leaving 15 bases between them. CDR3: CASSRQAFDNEKLFF. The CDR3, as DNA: TGCGCCAGCAGTAGACAGGCGTTCGATAATGAAAAACTGTTTTTT.

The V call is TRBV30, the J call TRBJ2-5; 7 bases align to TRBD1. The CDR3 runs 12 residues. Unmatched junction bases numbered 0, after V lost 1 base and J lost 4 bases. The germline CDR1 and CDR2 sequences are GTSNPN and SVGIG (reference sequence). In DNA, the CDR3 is TGTGCCTGGAGTGAGGGGGCAGAGACCCAGTACTTC. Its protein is CAWSEGAETQYF.

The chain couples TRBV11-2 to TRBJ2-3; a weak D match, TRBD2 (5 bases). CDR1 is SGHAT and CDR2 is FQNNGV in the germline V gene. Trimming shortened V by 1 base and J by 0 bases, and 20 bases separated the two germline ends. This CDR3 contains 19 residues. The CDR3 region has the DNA TGTGCCAGCAGCTTAGTAGGGCGGGCAGTCCTTTATAGCACAGATACGCAGTATTTT. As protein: CASSLVGRAVLYSTDTQYF.

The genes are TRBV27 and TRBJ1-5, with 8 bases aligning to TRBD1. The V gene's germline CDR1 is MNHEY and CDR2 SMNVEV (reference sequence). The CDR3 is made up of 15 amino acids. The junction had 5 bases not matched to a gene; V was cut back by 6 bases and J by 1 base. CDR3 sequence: CASRVQGASNQPQHF. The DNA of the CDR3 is TGTGCCAGCAGAGTCCAGGGGGCGAGCAATCAGCCCCAGCATTTT.

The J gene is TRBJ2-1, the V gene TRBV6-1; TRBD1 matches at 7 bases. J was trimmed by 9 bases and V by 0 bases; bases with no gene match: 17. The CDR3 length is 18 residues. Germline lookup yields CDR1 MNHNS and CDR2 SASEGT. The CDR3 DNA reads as TGTGCCAGCAGTGAAGCCCATACGGGAACAGGGGCGAGGGGTGAGCAGTTCTTC. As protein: CASSEAHTGTGARGEQFF.

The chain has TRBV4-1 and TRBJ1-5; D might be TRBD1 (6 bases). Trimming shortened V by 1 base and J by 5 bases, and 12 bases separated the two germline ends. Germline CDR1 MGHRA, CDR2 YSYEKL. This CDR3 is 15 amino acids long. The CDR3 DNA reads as TGCGCCAGCAGCCAAGGGGCACAGGGCTATCAGCCCCAGCATTTT. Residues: CASSQGAQGYQPQHF.

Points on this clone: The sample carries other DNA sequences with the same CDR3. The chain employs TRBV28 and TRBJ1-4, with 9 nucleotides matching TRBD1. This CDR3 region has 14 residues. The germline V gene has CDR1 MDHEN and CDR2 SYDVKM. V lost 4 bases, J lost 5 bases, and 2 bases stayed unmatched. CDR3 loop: CASSSGTGNEKLFF. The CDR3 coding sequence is TGTGCCAGCAGTTCCGGGACAGGGAATGAAAAACTGTTTTTT. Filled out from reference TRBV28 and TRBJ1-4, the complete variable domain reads DVKVTQSSRYLVKRTGEKVFLECVQDMDHENMFWYRQDPGLGLRLIYFSYDVKMKEKGDIPEGYSVSREKKERFSLILESASTNQTSMYLCASSSGTGNEKLFFGSGTQLSVL.

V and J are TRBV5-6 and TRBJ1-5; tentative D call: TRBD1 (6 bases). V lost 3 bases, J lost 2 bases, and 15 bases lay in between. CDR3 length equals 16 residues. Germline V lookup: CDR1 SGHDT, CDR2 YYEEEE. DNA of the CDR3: TGTGCCAGCAGCTGGGGGGGGCCGATGGGCAATCAGCCCCAGCATTTT. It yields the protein CASSWGGPMGNQPQHF.

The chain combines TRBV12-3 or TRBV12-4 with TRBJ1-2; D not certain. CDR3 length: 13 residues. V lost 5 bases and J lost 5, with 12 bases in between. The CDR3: CASSRQGHYGYTF. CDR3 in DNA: TGTGCCAGCAGTAGACAAGGCCATTATGGCTACACCTTC.

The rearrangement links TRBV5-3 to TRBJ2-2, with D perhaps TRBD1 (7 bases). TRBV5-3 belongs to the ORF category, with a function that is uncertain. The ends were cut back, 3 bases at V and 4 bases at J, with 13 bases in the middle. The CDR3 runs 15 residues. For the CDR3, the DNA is TGTGCCAGAAGCTGCAGGGGGGATGGCACCGGGGAGCTGTTTTTT. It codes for CARSCRGDGTGELFF.

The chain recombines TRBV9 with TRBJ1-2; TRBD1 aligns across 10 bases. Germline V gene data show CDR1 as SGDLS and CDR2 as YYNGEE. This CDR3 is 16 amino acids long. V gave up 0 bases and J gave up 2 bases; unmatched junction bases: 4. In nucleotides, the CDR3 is TGTGCCAGCAGCGTAGGTGGGACAGGGGCAAACTATGGCTACACCTTC. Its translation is CASSVGGTGANYGYTF. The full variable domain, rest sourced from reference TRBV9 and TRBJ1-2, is DSGVTQTPKHLITATGQRVTLRCSPRSGDLSVYWYQQSLDQGLQFLIQYYNGEERAKGNILERFSAQQFPDLHSELNLSSLELGDSALYFCASSVGGTGANYGYTFGSGTRLTVV.

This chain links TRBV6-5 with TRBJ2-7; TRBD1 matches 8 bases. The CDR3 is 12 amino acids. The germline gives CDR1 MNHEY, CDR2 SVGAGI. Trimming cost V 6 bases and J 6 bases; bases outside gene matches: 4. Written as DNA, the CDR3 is TGTGCCAGCAGGGACAGGGCAGGCGAGCAGTACGTC. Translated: CASRDRAGEQYV.

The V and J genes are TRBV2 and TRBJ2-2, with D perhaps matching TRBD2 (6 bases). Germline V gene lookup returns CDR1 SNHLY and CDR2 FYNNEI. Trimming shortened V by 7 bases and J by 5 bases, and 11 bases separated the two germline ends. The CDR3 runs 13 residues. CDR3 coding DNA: TGTGCCAGCACCCCCCGGGGGACCGGGGAGCTGTTTTTT. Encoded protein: CASTPRGTGELFF.

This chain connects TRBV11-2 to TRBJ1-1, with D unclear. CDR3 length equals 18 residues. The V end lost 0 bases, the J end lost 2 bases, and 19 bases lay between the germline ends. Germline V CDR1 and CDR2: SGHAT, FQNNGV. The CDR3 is CASSLDPGERGRNTEAFF. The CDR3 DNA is TGTGCCAGCAGCTTAGATCCGGGTGAACGGGGAAGAAACACTGAAGCTTTCTTT. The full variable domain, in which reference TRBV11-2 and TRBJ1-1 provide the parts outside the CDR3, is EAGVAQSPRYKIIEKRQSVAFWCNPISGHATLYWYQQILGQGPKLLIQFQNNGVVDDSQLPKDRFSAERLKGVDSTLKIQPAKLEDSAVYLCASSLDPGERGRNTEAFFGQGTRLTVV.

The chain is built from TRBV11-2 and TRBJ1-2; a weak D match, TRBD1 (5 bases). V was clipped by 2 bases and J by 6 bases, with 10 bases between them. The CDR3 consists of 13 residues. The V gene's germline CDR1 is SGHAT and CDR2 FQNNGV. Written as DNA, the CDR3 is TGTGCCAGCAGCTTAACGGGGGTGAATGGCTACACCTTC. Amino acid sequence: CASSLTGVNGYTF.

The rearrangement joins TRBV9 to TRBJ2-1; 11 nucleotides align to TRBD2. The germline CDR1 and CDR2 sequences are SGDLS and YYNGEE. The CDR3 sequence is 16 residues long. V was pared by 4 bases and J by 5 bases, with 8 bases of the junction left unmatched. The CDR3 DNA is TGTGCCAGCAGCCTTCGACTAGCGGGGTTGAACAATGAGCAGTTCTTC. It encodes CASSLRLAGLNNEQFF.

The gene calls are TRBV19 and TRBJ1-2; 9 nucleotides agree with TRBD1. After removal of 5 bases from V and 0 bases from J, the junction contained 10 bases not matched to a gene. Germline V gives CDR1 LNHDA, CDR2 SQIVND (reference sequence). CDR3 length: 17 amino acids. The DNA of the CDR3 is TGTGCCAGTAGTCCGGCCCGGGACAGGGTTACTAACTATGGCTACACCTTC. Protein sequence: CASSPARDRVTNYGYTF. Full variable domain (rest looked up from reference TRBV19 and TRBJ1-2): DGGITQSPKYLFRKEGQNVTLSCEQNLNHDAMYWYRQDPGQGLRLIYYSQIVNDFQKGDIAEGYSVSREKKESFPLTVTSAQKNPTAFYLCASSPARDRVTNYGYTFGSGTRLTVV.

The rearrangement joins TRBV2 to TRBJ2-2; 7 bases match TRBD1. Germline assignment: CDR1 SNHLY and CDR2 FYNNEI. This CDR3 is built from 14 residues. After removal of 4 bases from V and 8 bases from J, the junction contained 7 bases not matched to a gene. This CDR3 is CASSALGGRGELFF. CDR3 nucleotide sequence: TGTGCCAGCAGTGCCCTAGGGGGCAGGGGGGAGCTGTTTTTT.

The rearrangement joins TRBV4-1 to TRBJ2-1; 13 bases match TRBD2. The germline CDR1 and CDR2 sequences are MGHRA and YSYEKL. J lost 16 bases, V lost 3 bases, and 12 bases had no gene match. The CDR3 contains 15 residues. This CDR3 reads CASSHQLAGGRGLFF. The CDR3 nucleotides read TGCGCCAGCAGCCACCAACTAGCGGGGGGGCGAGGTCTCTTCTTC.

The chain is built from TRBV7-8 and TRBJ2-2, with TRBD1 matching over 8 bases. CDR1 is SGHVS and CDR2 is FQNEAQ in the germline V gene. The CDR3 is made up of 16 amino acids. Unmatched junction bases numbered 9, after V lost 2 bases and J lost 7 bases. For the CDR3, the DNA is TGTGCCAGCAGCTTACAAGCAGGGGGCTATAGCGGGGAGCTGTTTTTT. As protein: CASSLQAGGYSGELFF. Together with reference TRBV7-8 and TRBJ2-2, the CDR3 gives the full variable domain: GAGVSQSPRYKVAKRGQDVALRCDPISGHVSLFWYQQALGQGPEFLTYFQNEAQLDKSGLPSDRFFAERPEGSVSTLKIQRTQQEDSAVYLCASSLQAGGYSGELFFGEGSRLTVL.

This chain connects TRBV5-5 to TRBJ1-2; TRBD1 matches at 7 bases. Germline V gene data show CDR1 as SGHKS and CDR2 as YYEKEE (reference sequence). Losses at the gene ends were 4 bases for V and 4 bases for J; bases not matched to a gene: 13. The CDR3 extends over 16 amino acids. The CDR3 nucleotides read TGTGCCAGCAGCAGTCCGGGACAGCATTTTTCCTATGGCTACACCTTC. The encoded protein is CASSSPGQHFSYGYTF. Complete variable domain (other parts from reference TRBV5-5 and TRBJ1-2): DAGVTQSPTHLIKTRGQQVTLRCSPISGHKSVSWYQQVLGQGPQFIFQYYEKEERGRGNFPDRFSARQFPNYSSELNVNALLLGDSALYLCASSSPGQHFSYGYTFGSGTRLTVV.

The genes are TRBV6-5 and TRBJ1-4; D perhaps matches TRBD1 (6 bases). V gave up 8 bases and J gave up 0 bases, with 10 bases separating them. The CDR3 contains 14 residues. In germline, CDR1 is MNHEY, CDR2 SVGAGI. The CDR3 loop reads CASCTGTTNEKLFF. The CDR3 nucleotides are TGTGCCAGCTGTACAGGGACAACTAATGAAAAACTGTTTTTT.

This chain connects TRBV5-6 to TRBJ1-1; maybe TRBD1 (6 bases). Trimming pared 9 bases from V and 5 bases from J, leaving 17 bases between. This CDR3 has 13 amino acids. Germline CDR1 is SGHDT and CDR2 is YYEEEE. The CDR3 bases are TGTGCCACCCTGAGGAGGGGGGGTACTGAAGCTTTCTTT. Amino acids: CATLRRGGTEAFF.

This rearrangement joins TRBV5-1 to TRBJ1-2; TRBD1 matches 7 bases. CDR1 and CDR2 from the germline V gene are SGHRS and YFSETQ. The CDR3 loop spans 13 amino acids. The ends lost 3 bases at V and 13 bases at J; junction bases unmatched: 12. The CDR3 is CASSSQNDRAFTF. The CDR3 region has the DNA TGCGCCAGCAGCTCCCAGAACGACAGGGCTTTCACCTTC.

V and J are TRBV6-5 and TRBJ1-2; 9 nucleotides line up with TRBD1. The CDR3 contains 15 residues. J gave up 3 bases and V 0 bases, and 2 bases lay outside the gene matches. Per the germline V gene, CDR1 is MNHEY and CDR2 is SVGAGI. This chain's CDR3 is CASSYSWTGDYGYTF. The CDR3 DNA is TGTGCCAGCAGTTACTCGTGGACAGGGGACTATGGCTACACCTTC.